This T cell receptor beta chain was identified during a study of graft-versus-host responses after intestinal transplantation (dated by TCRdb to the early 2020s). Turning to the overall study: The transplants that recipients received were multivisceral, liver-intestinal, or isolated intestinal. Anti-thymocyte globulin induction was given to all recipients, followed by maintenance tacrolimus and steroids for approximately three years. After intestinal transplantation, graft-versus-host and host-versus-graft alloreactive T cell clones in the graft, circulation and bone marrow were tracked using bulk TCR-beta CDR3 sequencing. To identify alloreactive clones, pre-transplant mixed lymphocyte reaction products were sequenced and compared with unstimulated pre-transplant donor and recipient T cells. The cohort enrolled under 30 intestinal transplant recipients, one of whom was a retransplant, and a few patients without pretransplant specimens were excluded. A peak of at least 4% donor T cells among recipient peripheral blood mononuclear cells was the definition used for donor T cell macrochimerism. Rather than going through the commercial service, samples from three later patients were sequenced in-house on an Illumina MiSeq and processed with MiXCR.

Receptor libraries were prepared by the immunoSEQ multiplex PCR assay. For most patients, genomic DNA was isolated using the Qiagen DNeasy Blood and Tissue Kit and was shipped frozen to Adaptive Biotechnologies for TCR sequencing. For most patients, high-throughput TCR-beta CDR3 sequencing of genomic DNA was performed by Adaptive Biotechnologies. The paper's processing steps were these. TCR sequencing data were retrieved from Adaptive's ImmunoSEQ software for roughly 20 patients, whereas a few other patients were processed with MiXCR and VDJtools. To correct CD4 versus CD8 sorting errors, any sequence found in both subsets at a frequency ratio below 5:1 was removed. CDR3 nucleotide sequences shared between donor and recipient were removed because the origin of such sequences could not be assigned. Alloreactive clones required at least 2-fold expansion over unstimulated cells and minimum CFSE-low frequency of 0.002% (template counts) or 0.001% (read counts). Clones detected in sequenced pre-transplant spleen, lymph node, or MLR CFSE-low populations of the donor or recipient were defined as mappable. The cumulative frequency of alloreactive clones was calculated as a percentage of all sequences, weighted by copy number. As stored in TCRdb, this immuneACCESS dataset retains in-frame rearrangements with V and J assigned. A fraction of the clones does not appear; measured against another copy, unresolved V genes explain less than half of the discrepancy, and the remainder lacks a known reason. V and J calls and clone size follow that table, whereas D and trimming were derived from the DNA. This sample comprises about 120,000 clones, 90% to 95% of them detected only once. The top ten clones comprise around 3% of the sample.

Results and caveats for the whole study, not just this receptor: GvH clones were detected in recipient bone marrow, and some of these GvH clones were observed earlier in ileal mucosa or blood, consistent with an intestinal mucosal origin. Peak levels of circulating GvH clones were associated with declines in HvG clones early after transplant. Conclusions were limited by the relatively low number and heterogeneity of intestinal transplant patients. In the allografts of patients with donor T cell macrochimerism, GvH to HvG T cell clonal ratios were high.

This clone was detected only a few times. Which antigen it targets is not known. Qualities for individual bases were not recorded, and no much larger clone is one base off. The time point label, read with the paper, signifies: cells obtained before transplantation from donor or recipient. CD3+CD4+ and CD3+CD8+ populations were FACS-sorted from unstimulated pre-transplant donor and recipient cells taken from spleen or lymph nodes. The input for sequencing was unstimulated CD8+ T cells sorted from spleen or lymph node cells, taken before intestinal transplant. This sequence originates from a human donor who received an intestinal transplant.

The nucleotide sequence reads as follows: TGTGCCAGCAGCTTGGGTAGCGACTCCTACAATGAGCAGTTCTTC. Its coded protein is CASSLGSDSYNEQFF. The V gene is TRBV5-4 and the J gene is TRBJ2-1, with a weak D call of TRBD2 (5 bases match). Per the germline V gene (reference sequence), SGHNT is the CDR1 and YYREEE is the CDR2. V was cut back by 0 bases and J by 0 bases, leaving a gap of 7 bases between them. From the cysteine up to the phenylalanine, the CDR3 has a length of 15 residues. Just the 45-base CDR3 DNA is kept, in frame starting at base 1.